This record covers a single TCR beta chain. The sample comes from a study of shared clonotypes between healthy human individuals. The sequenced material, unsorted PBMC DNA, was run on ten immunoSEQ deep assay plates. Original methodology: ImmunoSEQ supplied junction-only sequences lacking quality scores, so filtering was different. The data were produced by immunoSEQ multiplex PCR, yet TCRdb's version contains in-frame clones alone and is incomplete. That table is the source of V, J and clone size, and D and trimming were worked out from the DNA. Of around 440,000 clones listed, 77% were seen once; the top ten hold more than 10%. Germline values: CDR1 SNHLY, CDR2 FYNNEI. V lost 10 bases, J lost 9 bases, and 17 bases stayed unmatched. CDR3 length equals 15 residues. Each of the donors was a healthy adult who was HIV-negative and had not had a recent acute infection or vaccination. The donors were all Caucasian adults (living in Nashville, Tennessee).

The TCR comes from a woman in her thirties or forties in good health. Some clones in this sample may be carry-over from other donors' samples. This rearrangement joins TRBV2 to TRBJ2-7; TRBD2 matches at 11 bases. Sample: PBMCs. CDR3 sequence: CATPGASGRSYRQYF. As DNA, the CDR3 is TGTGCCACACCCGGGGCTAGCGGGAGGTCCTACAGGCAGTACTTC.